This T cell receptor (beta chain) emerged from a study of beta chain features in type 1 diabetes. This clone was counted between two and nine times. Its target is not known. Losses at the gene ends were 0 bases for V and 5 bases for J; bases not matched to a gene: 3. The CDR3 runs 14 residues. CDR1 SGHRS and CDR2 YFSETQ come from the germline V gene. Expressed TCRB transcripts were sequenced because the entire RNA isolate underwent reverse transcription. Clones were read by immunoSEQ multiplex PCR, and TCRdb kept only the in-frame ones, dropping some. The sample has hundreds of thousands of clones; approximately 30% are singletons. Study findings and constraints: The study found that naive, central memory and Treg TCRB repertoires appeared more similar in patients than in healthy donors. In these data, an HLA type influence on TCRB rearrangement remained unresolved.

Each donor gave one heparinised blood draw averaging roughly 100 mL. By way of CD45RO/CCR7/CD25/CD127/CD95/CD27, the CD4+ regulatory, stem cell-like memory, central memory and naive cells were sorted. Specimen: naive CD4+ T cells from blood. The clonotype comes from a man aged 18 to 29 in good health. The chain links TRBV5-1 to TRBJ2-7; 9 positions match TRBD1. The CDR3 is CASSLDGQGNEQYF. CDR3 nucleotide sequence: TGCGCCAGCAGCTTGGACGGACAGGGGAACGAGCAGTACTTC.